The 28 T cell receptor beta chains in this list originate from one sample, sequenced in a study of T cell responses to AZD1222 COVID-19 vaccine. Profiled with immunoSEQ multiplex PCR; TCRdb holds only in-frame clones, not every one. In the table there are about 100,000 clones, 70% to 90% of which are singletons. This specimen was peripheral blood, taken on day 0 of MenACWY control vaccination. The receptor source for this set is an adult in good health.

This clone was seen only once. V gene TRBV10-1 combines with J gene TRBJ1-5, with D perhaps matching TRBD1 (5 bases). This CDR3 is built from 16 residues. Per the germline V gene, CDR1 is WNHNN and CDR2 is SYGVQD (reference sequence). Trimming took off 6 bases at V and 6 bases at J, with 21 bases between the two ends. The CDR3 DNA sequence: TGCGCCAGCAGGGACCGACCAGGGAATTTGACTCAGCCCCAGCATTTT. Translation: CASRDRPGNLTQPQHF.

This chain links TRBV2 with TRBJ2-3; D is unresolved. CDR1 is SNHLY and CDR2 is FYNNEI in the germline V gene. The CDR3 has 13 residues. V lost 5 bases and J lost 1, with 7 bases in between. The CDR3 region is CASSLQGTDTQYF. The CDR3 DNA reads as TGTGCCAGCAGTCTGCAGGGCACAGATACGCAGTATTTT.

This clone has a single count. The rearrangement uses TRBV3-1 (or the pseudogene TRBV3-2) and TRBJ2-1, with D maybe TRBD1 (5 bases). Trimming stripped 1 base from V and 4 bases from J, with 11 bases between. The CDR3 extends over 15 amino acids. The V gene's germline CDR1 is LGHDT and CDR2 YNNKEL (reference sequence). CDR3 residues: CASSQVQGLYNEQFF. CDR3 bases: TGTGCCAGCAGCCAAGTTCAGGGCTTATACAATGAGCAGTTCTTC.

The chain combines TRBV7-6 with TRBJ2-1; D remains ambiguous. The CDR3 is 17 residues long. The ends were cut back, 4 bases at V and 6 bases at J, with 22 bases in the middle. Germline lookup yields CDR1 SGHVS and CDR2 FNYEAQ. The CDR3 sequence: CASSSPPAPPFSNEQFF. The CDR3 DNA reads as TGTGCCAGCAGCTCGCCACCGGCTCCCCCATTCTCCAATGAGCAGTTCTTC.

This clone was seen a single time. The chain has TRBV11-2 and TRBJ2-7; tentative D call: TRBD2 (6 bases). The CDR3 contains 14 residues. Germline lookup yields CDR1 SGHAT and CDR2 FQNNGV. Trimming pared 2 bases from V and 2 bases from J, leaving 10 bases between. CDR3 sequence: CASSLSGVAYEQYF. The DNA for the CDR3 is TGTGCCAGCAGCTTATCGGGGGTTGCCTACGAGCAGTACTTC.

The sample holds one count of this clone. V is TRBV6-5 and J is TRBJ2-1, with 7 bases matching TRBD2. V dropped 7 bases and J dropped 4; count of bases not matched to a gene: 4. Germline lookup yields CDR1 MNHEY and CDR2 SVGAGI. CDR3 length: 13 residues. CDR3 loop: CASIPGGYNEQFF. CDR3 DNA: TGTGCCAGCATCCCGGGGGGTTACAATGAGCAGTTCTTC.

The V gene is TRBV28, the J gene TRBJ2-7; D is uncertain. CDR3 size: 13 residues. Germline V lookup: CDR1 MDHEN, CDR2 SYDVKM. Trimming pared 8 bases from V and 1 base from J, leaving 12 bases between. The CDR3: CASGLAGSYEQYF. CDR3 in DNA: TGTGCCAGCGGATTAGCTGGGTCCTACGAGCAGTACTTC. Complete variable domain (other parts from reference TRBV28 and TRBJ2-7): DVKVTQSSRYLVKRTGEKVFLECVQDMDHENMFWYRQDPGLGLRLIYFSYDVKMKEKGDIPEGYSVSREKKERFSLILESASTNQTSMYLCASGLAGSYEQYFGPGTRLTVT.

This rearrangement joins TRBV29-1 to TRBJ1-5; D possibly corresponds to TRBD1 (5 bases). This CDR3 is built from 15 residues. Germline loops: CDR1 SQVTM, CDR2 ANQGSEA. Trimming took off 4 bases at V and 1 base at J, with 14 bases between the two ends. The CDR3 loop reads CSVGGLAGSNQPQHF. CDR3 DNA: TGCAGCGTTGGAGGGTTGGCAGGGAGCAATCAGCCCCAGCATTTT.

The chain links TRBV11-2 to TRBJ2-1; 7 nucleotides align to TRBD1. This CDR3 has 15 amino acids. Germline-derived CDR1 and CDR2 are SGHAT and FQNNGV. With 3 bases clipped from V and 5 bases from J, the junction kept 7 bases outside the gene matches. As DNA, the CDR3 is TGTGCCAGCAGCTTTAGAGACAGGGAACACAATGAGCAGTTCTTC. It translates to CASSFRDREHNEQFF.

This clone showed up just a few times. The limits of the CDR3 on the DNA are not certain, so only TCRdb's listed CDR3 is given. The chain recombines TRBV21-1 with TRBJ1-1. TRBV21-1 is listed as a pseudogene. The CDR3 sequence runs 15 residues, both termini included. This chain's CDR3 is CASSPQVGRGTEAFF.

A single count supports this clone. The chain employs TRBV5-4 and TRBJ1-6, with a tentative D call TRBD1 (6 bases). Germline-derived CDR1 and CDR2 are SGHNT and YYREEE (reference sequence). V lost 0 bases, J lost 10 bases, and 11 bases lay in between. CDR3 length: 14 amino acids. The CDR3 loop reads CASSLETGGSPLHF. The CDR3 region has the DNA TGTGCCAGCAGCTTGGAGACAGGCGGGTCACCCCTCCACTTT. Filled out from reference TRBV5-4 and TRBJ1-6, the complete variable domain reads ETGVTQSPTHLIKTRGQQVTLRCSSQSGHNTVSWYQQALGQGPQFIFQYYREEENGRGNFPPRFSGLQFPNYSSELNVNALELDDSALYLCASSLETGGSPLHFGNGTRLTVT.

Concerning this clone: Other nucleotide sequences in the sample specify the same CDR3. The chain recombines TRBV5-1 with TRBJ2-2; 8 bases match TRBD1. The germline V gene encodes CDR1 SGHRS and CDR2 YFSETQ. V lost 4 bases and J lost 5; bases outside the gene matches: 7. This CDR3 region has 15 residues. The CDR3 protein is CASSPGTGGTGELFF. DNA of the CDR3: TGCGCCAGCAGCCCCGGGACAGGAGGAACCGGGGAGCTGTTTTTT.

This clone was seen only a few times. This sequence joins TRBV2 and TRBJ2-7; 9 nucleotides agree with TRBD1. V trimming: 10 bases; J trimming: 4 bases; junction bases outside the gene matches: 8. Germline CDR1 and CDR2: SNHLY and FYNNEI. CDR3 length: 13 residues. CDR3 nucleotide sequence: TGTGCCACGGAAGCGGACAGGGGATACGAGCAGTACTTC. It yields the protein CATEADRGYEQYF.

The chain has TRBV10-3 and TRBJ1-3; D gene uncertain. The V end lost 0 bases, the J end lost 1 base, and 16 bases lay between the germline ends. The CDR3 sequence is 18 residues long. Germline V gene data show CDR1 as ENHRY and CDR2 as SYGVKD. The CDR3 DNA follows: TGTGCCATCAGTGAGTCCATACTAAGGAGAGAGTCTGGAAACACCATATATTTT. It codes for CAISESILRRESGNTIYF.

The chain joins TRBV11-3 to TRBJ2-5, with TRBD2 identical over 10 bases. CDR1 is SGHNT and CDR2 is YENEEA in the germline V gene. The V segment lost 2 bases and the J segment 3 bases; nucleotides outside the gene matches: 6. This CDR3 region has 16 residues. The CDR3 DNA reads as TGTGCCAGCAGCTTAAGGTCCCTAGCGGGAGAAGAGACCCAGTACTTC. It is translated as CASSLRSLAGEETQYF.

Written as DNA, the CDR3 is TGTGCCAGCAGCTTACGAGGGCCGACTACACCCTATGGCTACACCTTC. As protein: CASSLRGPTTPYGYTF. The chain recombines TRBV7-2 with TRBJ1-2; D not resolved. Germline V gene lookup returns CDR1 SGHTA and CDR2 FQGNSA. The CDR3 spans 16 residues. V was clipped by 2 bases and J by 4 bases, with 17 bases between them.

V usage is TRBV7-9 and J usage is TRBJ1-6; no clear D. Germline assignment: CDR1 SEHNR and CDR2 FQNEAQ (reference sequence). The length of the CDR3 is 13 residues. V gave up 5 bases and J gave up 11 bases, with 13 bases separating them. The CDR3 is CASSLGSGPPLHF. CDR3 nucleotides: TGTGCCAGCAGCCTGGGGTCCGGCCCACCCCTCCACTTT.

The rearrangement links TRBV7-2 to TRBJ1-3; TRBD1 is a possible D gene (6 bases). From germline, CDR1 is SGHTA and CDR2 FQGNSA. The germline V and J ends were trimmed by 3 bases and 4 bases, with 13 bases remaining between them. The CDR3 is 15 residues long. The CDR3 nucleotides are TGTGCCAGCAGCTTCGACGGGGGCGCGGGAAACACCATATATTTT. This gives the protein CASSFDGGAGNTIYF.

The chain links TRBV6-2 or TRBV6-3 to TRBJ2-7; the match to TRBD1 covers 7 bases. The germline CDR1 and CDR2 sequences are MNHEY and SVGEGT. The V segment lost 0 bases and the J segment 6 bases; nucleotides outside the gene matches: 5. The CDR3 runs to 14 residues. For the CDR3, the DNA is TGTGCCAGCAGTTACTCCGGGACAGAGCGCGAGCAGTACTTC. Amino acid sequence: CASSYSGTEREQYF.

This chain joins TRBV5-5 and TRBJ1-2, with D hard to call. Germline CDR1 reads SGHKS; CDR2 reads YYEKEE (reference sequence). The CDR3 extends over 16 amino acids. Trimming removed 1 base from V and 5 bases from J, with 18 bases in between. As DNA, the CDR3 is TGTGCCAGCAGCTTGTCATTGTCGGAGGCTGTGTATGGCTACACCTTC. Translation gives CASSLSLSEAVYGYTF.

This sequence joins TRBV7-9 and TRBJ2-3; the match to TRBD2 covers 9 bases. Germline V gives CDR1 SEHNR, CDR2 FQNEAQ (reference sequence). This CDR3 comprises 15 residues. Trimming took 6 bases from V and 4 from J; bases not matched to a gene: 8. CDR3 amino acids: CASSSIAGVADTQYF. CDR3 nucleotides: TGTGCCAGCAGTTCTATAGCGGGAGTCGCAGATACGCAGTATTTT.

The V call is TRBV4-3, the J call TRBJ1-6; D perhaps matches TRBD1 (5 bases). Germline CDR1 LGHNA, CDR2 YSLEER. Between the trimmed V and J ends, which lost 4 bases and 5 bases, there was a span of 9 bases. This CDR3 contains 14 residues. CDR3 in DNA: TGCGCCAGCAGCCGGGGCGGAGATAATTCACCCCTCCACTTT. It is translated as CASSRGGDNSPLHF.

The rearrangement uses TRBV19 and TRBJ1-6; TRBD1 is a possible D gene (5 bases). Germline-derived CDR1 and CDR2 are LNHDA and SQIVND (reference sequence). Trimming cost V 9 bases and J 5 bases, with 14 bases left between them. CDR3 size: 14 residues. CDR3 residues: CASSQEYHNSPLHF. The CDR3 DNA follows: TGTGCCAGCTCACAGGAATACCATAATTCACCCCTCCACTTT.

J is TRBJ2-6 and V is TRBV7-2; D gene unclear. The CDR3 covers 18 residues. The germline V gene encodes CDR1 SGHTA and CDR2 FQGNSA. The V end lost 0 bases, the J end lost 0 bases, and 12 bases lay between the germline ends. CDR3 residues: CASSLAVGYHSGANVLTF. In DNA form, the CDR3 reads TGTGCCAGCAGCTTAGCGGTGGGTTACCACTCTGGGGCCAACGTCCTGACTTTC.

This chain links TRBV30 with TRBJ2-1, with 8 bases fitting TRBD2. CDR3 length: 15 amino acids. The germline V gene encodes CDR1 GTSNPN and CDR2 SVGIG (reference sequence). V gave up 3 bases and J gave up 8 bases; unmatched junction bases: 12. The chain's CDR3 is CAWRRGSGVSDEQFF. The CDR3 region has the DNA TGTGCCTGGAGGAGGGGTAGCGGGGTGTCCGATGAGCAGTTCTTC.

The chain employs TRBV28 and TRBJ2-5; perhaps TRBD1 as D (6 bases). Germline CDR1 reads MDHEN; CDR2 reads SYDVKM. The V and J ends lost 9 bases and 4 bases respectively, with 15 bases between them. The CDR3 contains 13 residues. CDR3 in amino acids: CASSLGAPETQYF. The CDR3 region has the DNA TGTGCCAGTTCCTTGGGGGCCCCAGAGACCCAGTACTTC.

This rearrangement joins TRBV30 to TRBJ2-1; unclear D gene. V was shortened by 0 bases and J by 7 bases, with 13 bases between the two germline ends. The germline V gene has CDR1 GTSNPN and CDR2 SVGIG (reference sequence). CDR3 length: 14 amino acids. CDR3 sequence (DNA): TGTGCCTGGAGTGTACTCCAAAGGGATAATGAGCAGTTCTTC. It yields the protein CAWSVLQRDNEQFF.

The CDR3 nucleotides are TGTGCCAGCAGCTCGGGACCGGTCGATGAAAAACTGTTTTTT. Its protein product is CASSSGPVDEKLFF. The gene calls are TRBV7-6 and TRBJ1-4; D is possibly TRBD1 (5 bases). With 4 bases removed from V and 6 bases from J, the gap between germline ends came to 12 bases. Germline V gene data show CDR1 as SGHVS and CDR2 as FNYEAQ. The CDR3 length is 14 residues.